The 9 T cell receptor beta chains listed next were all sequenced from one sample in a study of molecular identifiers for immune sequencing clone quantification. One entry per CDR3 protein, called by TCRdb with MiXCR from the PCR reads. The data show a few hundred thousand distinct CDR3 sequences, about a fifth seen once. Sample: naive CD8+ T cells from blood, with Jurkat cell RNA spiked in. Subset here: FACS-sorted CD8+CD4-CCR7+CD45RA+ naive T cells. These receptors originate from a human donor in good health. Some libraries in this study had Jurkat cell RNA spiked in.

The V call is TRBV2, the J call TRBJ1-5; D gene ambiguous. This CDR3 is built from 18 residues. Germline values: CDR1 SNHLY, CDR2 FYNNEI. The V end lost 0 bases, the J end lost 5 bases, and 20 bases lay between the germline ends. The CDR3 loop reads CASSEALGEPSWDQPQHF. The CDR3 DNA follows: TGTGCCAGCAGTGAAGCGCTCGGGGAACCGAGTTGGGATCAGCCCCAGCATTTT.

For this clonotype: A much larger clonotype is one base distant, so this may be a read error. This chain connects TRBV5-3 to TRBJ2-3, with a weak D call TRBD1 (5 bases). TRBV5-3 is recorded as an ORF, its role being uncertain. The CDR3 extends over 17 amino acids. CDR3 region: CVSSPRWGPSSTDTQYF. In DNA form, the CDR3 reads TGTGTCAGCAGCCCCCGCTGGGGCCCCTCCAGCACAGATACGCAGTATTTT.

This clonotype has only a few counts. The chain joins TRBV6-5 to TRBJ2-7; a weak D match, TRBD1 (7 bases). Germline V CDR1 and CDR2: MNHEY, SVGAGI. V lost 0 bases and J lost 2, with 17 bases in between. This CDR3 has 17 amino acids. The CDR3 DNA sequence: TGTGCCAGCAGTTACTCGTCAGGGGGGACACCTCCCTACGAGCAGTACTTC. Amino acids: CASSYSSGGTPPYEQYF.

This clonotype was recorded at least ten times. V and J are TRBV6-5 and TRBJ2-1, with D uncertain. Trimming cost V 4 bases and J 5 bases, with 9 bases left between them. The CDR3 is made up of 13 amino acids. Germline loops: CDR1 MNHEY, CDR2 SVGAGI. As DNA, the CDR3 is TGTGCCAGCAGTTCGGGCCCGGACAATGAGCAGTTCTTC. It encodes CASSSGPDNEQFF.

This clonotype was counted many times. The chain joins TRBV7-6 to TRBJ2-3; TRBD2 might be the D (7 bases). The V and J ends lost 3 bases and 5 bases respectively, with 18 bases between them. The CDR3 is 16 residues long. Germline V lookup: CDR1 SGHVS, CDR2 FNYEAQ. Written as DNA, the CDR3 is TGTGCCAGCAGCTTCGGGCAGGGCGGGGGACAAGATACGCAGTATTTT. Its translation is CASSFGQGGGQDTQYF.

Notes on this clonotype: In this CDR3 the conserved last residue, phenylalanine or tryptophan, is missing, so a read error is likely. The rearrangement joins TRBV5-3 to TRBJ1-2; no definite D call. TRBV5-3 qualifies as an ORF whose function is uncertain. The CDR3 runs to 11 residues. Between the trimmed V and J ends, which lost 8 bases and 8 bases, there was a span of 13 bases. DNA for the CDR3: TGTGCCAGCAGGACGCAAGGAGGCTACACCCTC. As protein: CASRTQGGYTL.

At least ten counts were recorded for this clonotype. The CDR3 region has the DNA TGTGCCAGCAGCTCCGGGACTAGCGGGAGCTACGAGCAGTACTTC. It specifies CASSSGTSGSYEQYF. This sequence joins TRBV19 and TRBJ2-7; 14 bases are shared with TRBD2. There are 15 residues in the CDR3. Germline V gene data show CDR1 as LNHDA and CDR2 as SQIVND (reference sequence). V was clipped by 9 bases and J by 3 bases; unmatched bases: 7.

At least ten counts were recorded for this clonotype. The V gene is TRBV30, the J gene TRBJ2-1; perhaps TRBD2 as D (6 bases). Per germline, CDR1 GTSNPN and CDR2 SVGIG (reference sequence). V was shortened by 0 bases and J by 4 bases, with 13 bases between the two germline ends. This CDR3 spans 15 amino acids. Written as DNA, the CDR3 is TGTGCCTGGAGTGTACCTTGGACTATTTACAATGAGCAGTTCTTC. This codes for CAWSVPWTIYNEQFF.

As to this clonotype: This sequence may be a read error, since a much larger clone differs from it by one base. The V call is TRBV28, the J call TRBJ2-7; 8 nucleotides align to TRBD1. CDR1 and CDR2 from the germline V gene are MDHEN and SYDVKM. This CDR3 has 13 residues. Here the CDR3 reads CASSFRGPYGQYF. CDR3 bases: TGTGCCAGCAGTTTCAGGGGGCCCTACGGGCAGTACTTC.